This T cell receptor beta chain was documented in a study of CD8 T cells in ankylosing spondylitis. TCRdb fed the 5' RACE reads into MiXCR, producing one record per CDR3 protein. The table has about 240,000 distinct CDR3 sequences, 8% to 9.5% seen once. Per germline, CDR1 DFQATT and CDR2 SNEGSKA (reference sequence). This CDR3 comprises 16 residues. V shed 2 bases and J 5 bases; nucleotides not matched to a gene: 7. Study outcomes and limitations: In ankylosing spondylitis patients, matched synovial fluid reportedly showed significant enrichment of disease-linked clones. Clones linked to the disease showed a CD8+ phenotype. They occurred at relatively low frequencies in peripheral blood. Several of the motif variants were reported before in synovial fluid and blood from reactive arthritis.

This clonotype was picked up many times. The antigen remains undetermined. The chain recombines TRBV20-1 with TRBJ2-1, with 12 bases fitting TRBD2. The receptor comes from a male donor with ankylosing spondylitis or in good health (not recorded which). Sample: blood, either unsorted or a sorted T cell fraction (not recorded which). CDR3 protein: CSARRDGLAGHNEQFF. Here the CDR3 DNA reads TGCAGTGCTAGACGGGACGGACTAGCGGGGCACAATGAGCAGTTCTTC.